The clone carrying this TCR beta chain is a singleton in its sample. Only in-frame clones appear in the TCRdb table, and some are missing; sequencing was by immunoSEQ multiplex PCR. The sample gives over 200,000 clones, approximately 88% of which show up once; 2.5% is in the top ten. The sample comes from a study of blood T cell repertoires in COVID-19. Germline CDR1 reads SGHRS; CDR2 reads YFSETQ. V gave up 1 base and J gave up 9 bases, with 11 bases separating them. This CDR3 is built from 13 residues. Source material: PBMCs or T cells enriched from blood (not recorded which). The gene calls are TRBV5-1 and TRBJ1-3; D is undetermined. This sequence originates from a woman aged 40 to 50 with acute COVID-19. CDR3 in DNA: TGCGCCAGCAGCTTGCTGCAGGAAGGCACCATATATTTT. Protein: CASSLLQEGTIYF.